Each of the 30 T cell receptor beta chains below was sequenced from the same sample in a study of Ad26.COV2.S vaccination and SARS-CoV-2 variants. The treatment is: 15 to 20 received Ad26.COV2.S at low or high dose, single or two shots; several received placebo; per-sample allocation not given. All samples were drawn on day 63, counting from the first vaccine or placebo injection. TCRdb's table, derived via immunoSEQ multiplex PCR, lists solely in-frame clones and lacks some. The data hold about 400,000 clones, with 88% observed a single time. Sample: peripheral blood, taken in a trial of Ad26.COV2.S vaccine versus placebo. Receptor source: a person aged 18-60 years who received the Ad26.COV2.S COVID-19 vaccine or a placebo.

The V gene is TRBV28, the J gene TRBJ2-7; the D gene is possibly TRBD1 (5 bases). Trimming took off 6 bases at V and 10 bases at J, with 13 bases between the two ends. The CDR3 contains 11 residues. CDR1 and CDR2 (germline): MDHEN, SYDVKM. The CDR3 bases are TGTGCCAGCAGGGACATCTTAAGACAGTACTTC. This translates into CASRDILRQYF.

For this clone: Other DNA sequences within the sample encode an identical CDR3. V is TRBV19 and J is TRBJ2-3; D tentatively fits TRBD1 or TRBD2 (5 bases each). Germline V gives CDR1 LNHDA, CDR2 SQIVND (reference sequence). The CDR3 sequence is 13 residues long. Trimming stripped 1 base from V and 5 bases from J, with 7 bases between. In nucleotides, the CDR3 is TGTGCCAGTAGTATAGTTGGGGGAGATACGCAGTATTTT. This sequence encodes CASSIVGGDTQYF.

V usage is TRBV12-3 or TRBV12-4 and J usage is TRBJ1-2, with 7 bases identical to TRBD1. Unmatched junction bases numbered 4, after V lost 5 bases and J lost 4 bases. This CDR3 comprises 13 residues. The CDR3 coding sequence is TGTGCCAGCAGTCTCACAGGGGTCTATGGCTACACCTTC. Translation: CASSLTGVYGYTF.

The genes are TRBV3-1 (or the pseudogene TRBV3-2) and TRBJ2-7, with TRBD1 as a possible D gene (5 bases). The germline V gene has CDR1 LGHDT and CDR2 YNNKEL (reference sequence). Trimming left V 5 bases short and J 2 bases short, with 13 bases between. The CDR3 runs to 14 residues. The CDR3 loop reads CASSSQGQTYEQYF. For the CDR3, the DNA is TGTGCCAGCAGCTCCCAGGGTCAAACCTACGAGCAGTACTTC.

The V gene is TRBV2, the J gene TRBJ2-3, with 8 positions matching TRBD1. J was trimmed by 1 base and V by 7 bases; bases with no gene match: 7. Germline CDR1 reads SNHLY; CDR2 reads FYNNEI. CDR3 length: 15 residues. CDR3 coding DNA: TGTGCCAGCAAGGGGTCAGGGGGCGGCACAGATACGCAGTATTTT. Translating gives CASKGSGGGTDTQYF.

The rearrangement uses TRBV27 and TRBJ2-5; D is possibly TRBD1 or TRBD2 (5 bases each). Trimming left V 5 bases short and J 4 bases short, with 17 bases between. This CDR3 has 15 amino acids. The V gene's germline CDR1 is MNHEY and CDR2 SMNVEV (reference sequence). The CDR3, as DNA: TGTGCCAGCAGTAATAAGCCGGGACGGAGAGAGACCCAGTACTTC. It specifies CASSNKPGRRETQYF.

The J gene is TRBJ2-1, the V gene TRBV7-9; 12 nucleotides align to TRBD2. Per germline, CDR1 SEHNR and CDR2 FQNEAQ (reference sequence). The V and J ends lost 3 bases and 3 bases, in that order; junction bases with no gene match: 6. The CDR3 loop spans 17 amino acids. CDR3 bases: TGTGCCAGCAGCTTGACTAGCGGGGGAAGGGACTACAATGAGCAGTTCTTC. It codes for CASSLTSGGRDYNEQFF.

The table lists this clone with a few counts. The gene calls are TRBV9 and TRBJ1-3; D ambiguous. The CDR3 has 14 amino acids. Per the germline V gene, CDR1 is SGDLS and CDR2 is YYNGEE. Trimming took off 4 bases at V and 3 bases at J, with 11 bases between the two ends. CDR3 sequence (DNA): TGTGCCAGCAGCCTCGGGGTGGGTGGAAACACCATATATTTT. Amino acids: CASSLGVGGNTIYF.

This clone was found once. The V gene is TRBV5-5, the J gene TRBJ2-2, with 7 positions matching TRBD1. Germline values: CDR1 SGHKS, CDR2 YYEKEE (reference sequence). The CDR3 is 13 amino acids. With 4 bases clipped from V and 7 bases from J, the junction kept 4 bases outside the gene matches. The CDR3 is CASSRQGDGELFF. DNA of the CDR3: TGTGCCAGCAGCCGTCAGGGGGACGGGGAGCTGTTTTTT.

The CDR3 loop is CASSEAGKTYNEQFF. The CDR3 bases are TGTGCCAGCAGTGAGGCGGGGAAAACCTACAATGAGCAGTTCTTC. V and J are TRBV25-1 and TRBJ2-1; D may be TRBD2 (6 bases). CDR1 is MGHDK and CDR2 is SYGVNS in the germline V gene. V lost 3 bases and J 2 bases, leaving 11 bases between the germline ends. CDR3 length equals 15 residues.

This clone was recorded only once. The chain uses TRBV21-1 and TRBJ1-2. TRBV21-1 is listed as a pseudogene. CDR3 size: 15 residues. CDR3 amino acids: CASSKGKGGTDGYTF. The DNA for the CDR3 is TGTGCCAGCAGCAAAGGAAAGGGAGGGACGGATGGCTACACCTTC.

This chain connects TRBV27 to TRBJ1-2; 7 bases match TRBD1. CDR3 size: 15 residues. Germline V lookup: CDR1 MNHEY, CDR2 SMNVEV (reference sequence). After removal of 0 bases from V and 4 bases from J, the junction contained 5 bases not matched to a gene. The CDR3 loop reads CASSLSTGDSYGYTF. CDR3 DNA sequence: TGTGCCAGCAGTTTATCCACAGGGGACAGCTATGGCTACACCTTC.

The rearrangement uses TRBV30 and TRBJ2-1; D might be TRBD2 (7 bases). The length of the CDR3 is 13 residues. The germline V gene has CDR1 GTSNPN and CDR2 SVGIG (reference sequence). Trimming removed 3 bases from V and 7 bases from J, with 13 bases in between. CDR3 loop: CAWRSRGANEQFF. Written as DNA, the CDR3 is TGTGCCTGGAGATCACGGGGGGCAAATGAGCAGTTCTTC.

The rearrangement uses TRBV6-6 and TRBJ2-7, with D unclear. V gave up 6 bases and J gave up 3 bases, with 9 bases separating them. Germline-derived CDR1 and CDR2 are MNHNY and SVGAGI (reference sequence). CDR3 length: 12 residues. The CDR3 DNA reads as TGTGCCAGCAGCCGCGGATACTACGAGCAGTACTTC. Its protein product is CASSRGYYEQYF.

The chain couples TRBV5-6 to TRBJ1-1; TRBD1 might be the D (5 bases). Germline-derived CDR1 and CDR2 are SGHDT and YYEEEE. Trimming stripped 4 bases from V and 6 bases from J, with 22 bases between. The CDR3 has 16 amino acids. The CDR3 here is CASSAVPGFPRAEAFF. CDR3 DNA: TGTGCCAGCAGCGCCGTCCCAGGGTTTCCGCGGGCTGAAGCTTTCTTT.

CDR3 DNA sequence: TGTGCCAGCAGTGCGGGGACAGGCCCTAACTATGGCTACACCTTC. It specifies CASSAGTGPNYGYTF. The V gene is TRBV2, the J gene TRBJ1-2; TRBD1 agrees at 8 bases. CDR3 size: 15 residues. J was trimmed by 0 bases and V by 4 bases; bases with no gene match: 4. Germline V lookup: CDR1 SNHLY, CDR2 FYNNEI.

In the case of this clone: Additional DNA sequences in this sample encode the identical CDR3. The chain uses TRBV10-3 and TRBJ2-7; D gene unclear. This CDR3 contains 11 residues. V was pared by 0 bases and J by 6 bases, with 3 bases between. The germline gives CDR1 ENHRY, CDR2 SYGVKD. CDR3 nucleotide sequence: TGTGCCATCAGTGAGTCGGGCGAGCAGTACTTC. Protein product: CAISESGEQYF.

This clone was seen only once. The V call is TRBV13, the J call TRBJ2-3; D unresolved. Between the trimmed V and J ends, which lost 0 bases and 0 bases, there was a span of 7 bases. Looked up from germline, CDR1 is PRHDT and CDR2 is FYEKMQ (reference sequence). The CDR3 extends over 15 amino acids. The CDR3 DNA is TGTGCCAGCAGCTTAGGAGGGATGAGCACAGATACGCAGTATTTT. Protein: CASSLGGMSTDTQYF.

The CDR3 region is CASSPVEGSYEQYF. Written as DNA, the CDR3 is TGTGCCAGCTCACCGGTTGAGGGGTCCTACGAGCAGTACTTC. The V call is TRBV18, the J call TRBJ2-7, with D possibly being TRBD1 or TRBD2 (5 bases each). Deletions cut 3 bases from V and 1 base from J, with 10 bases between. Germline V gene sequence: CDR1 KGHSH, CDR2 LQKENI. The CDR3 runs to 14 residues.

This chain links TRBV7-2 with TRBJ2-7; D may correspond to TRBD1 or TRBD2 (5 bases each). The CDR3 is made up of 14 amino acids. CDR1 and CDR2 (germline): SGHTA, FQGNSA. The V gene lost 5 bases and the J gene lost 7 bases, with 18 bases spanning the gap. CDR3 in amino acids: CASSRQTGTTEQYF. In nucleotides, the CDR3 is TGTGCCAGCAGCCGCCAAACCGGGACCACGGAGCAGTACTTC.

V gene TRBV7-9 combines with J gene TRBJ2-2; a weak D match, TRBD2 (6 bases). The CDR3 is made up of 14 amino acids. Trimming pared 4 bases from V and 7 bases from J, leaving 13 bases between. The germline CDR1 and CDR2 sequences are SEHNR and FQNEAQ (reference sequence). The CDR3 sequence is CASSWGGVSGELFF. The CDR3 DNA is TGTGCCAGCAGCTGGGGCGGGGTCAGCGGGGAGCTGTTTTTT. Full variable domain (rest looked up from reference TRBV7-9 and TRBJ2-2): DTGVSQNPRHKITKRGQNVTFRCDPISEHNRLYWYRQTLGQGPEFLTYFQNEAQLEKSRLLSDRFSAERPKGSFSTLEIQRTEQGDSAMYLCASSWGGVSGELFFGEGSRLTVL.

This chain joins TRBV5-4 and TRBJ1-2; perhaps TRBD1 as D (5 bases). Germline V gene data show CDR1 as SGHNT and CDR2 as YYREEE (reference sequence). The length of the CDR3 is 15 residues. Trimming shortened V by 3 bases and J by 5 bases, and 17 bases separated the two germline ends. The CDR3 region has the DNA TGTGCCAGCAGCTCCCCACAGGAGACCTTTTATGGCTACACCTTC. It codes for CASSSPQETFYGYTF.

This clone has a single count. The chain recombines TRBV5-1 with TRBJ2-6; no definite D call. Trimming took off 2 bases at V and 3 bases at J, with 12 bases between the two ends. Germline V gene lookup returns CDR1 SGHRS and CDR2 YFSETQ. This CDR3 has 16 residues. The CDR3: CASSLGGPLGANVLTF. In DNA form, the CDR3 reads TGCGCCAGCAGCTTAGGCGGCCCGCTTGGGGCCAACGTCCTGACTTTC.

This chain joins TRBV5-1 and TRBJ2-2; the D gene is possibly TRBD2 (6 bases). This CDR3 comprises 14 residues. V was pared by 2 bases and J by 8 bases, with 13 bases between. CDR1 and CDR2 from the germline V gene are SGHRS and YFSETQ. The CDR3 loop is CASSFSEGLGELFF. DNA of the CDR3: TGCGCCAGCAGCTTTTCGGAGGGATTGGGGGAGCTGTTTTTT. Drawing the rest from reference TRBV5-1 and TRBJ2-2, the complete variable domain is KAGVTQTPRYLIKTRGQQVTLSCSPISGHRSVSWYQQTPGQGLQFLFEYFSETQRNKGNFPGRFSGRQFSNSRSEMNVSTLELGDSALYLCASSFSEGLGELFFGEGSRLTVL.

The chain employs TRBV24-1 and TRBJ2-5, with 10 bases matching TRBD2. Germline assignment: CDR1 KGHDR and CDR2 SFDVKD. There are 17 residues in the CDR3. The V and J ends lost 1 base and 2 bases, in that order; junction bases with no gene match: 6. Here the CDR3 DNA reads TGTGCCACCAGTGATTTATCAAGCGGGGGGGTACAAGAGACCCAGTACTTC. It yields the protein CATSDLSSGGVQETQYF.

The chain has TRBV28 and TRBJ2-5; D is unresolved. CDR3 length equals 13 residues. Looked up from germline, CDR1 is MDHEN and CDR2 is SYDVKM. V was shortened by 6 bases and J by 4 bases, with 12 bases between the two germline ends. CDR3 sequence reads: CASRMGNGETQYF. CDR3 in DNA: TGTGCCAGCAGAATGGGTAACGGAGAGACCCAGTACTTC. Supplemented by reference TRBV28 and TRBJ2-5, the full variable domain reads DVKVTQSSRYLVKRTGEKVFLECVQDMDHENMFWYRQDPGLGLRLIYFSYDVKMKEKGDIPEGYSVSREKKERFSLILESASTNQTSMYLCASRMGNGETQYFGPGTRLLVL.

With respect to this clone: This sample includes further DNA sequences coding for the same CDR3. The V call is TRBV7-9, the J call TRBJ2-7; D call uncertain. This CDR3 contains 12 residues. Trimming cost V 5 bases and J 4 bases, with 9 bases left between them. Germline values: CDR1 SEHNR, CDR2 FQNEAQ (reference sequence). CDR3 sequence (DNA): TGTGCCAGCAGCCCCAGTGGATACGAGCAGTACTTC. This gives the protein CASSPSGYEQYF.

The chain uses TRBV18 and TRBJ2-2, with a weak D call TRBD2 (5 bases). Germline V CDR1 and CDR2: KGHSH, LQKENI. Trimming shortened V by 0 bases and J by 6 bases, and 11 bases separated the two germline ends. CDR3 length: 15 amino acids. The CDR3 DNA reads as TGTGCCAGCTCACCACCGGGAGCAGAAGCCGGGGAGCTGTTTTTT. This sequence encodes CASSPPGAEAGELFF.

The chain couples TRBV7-2 to TRBJ1-1, with no clear D. The germline gives CDR1 SGHTA, CDR2 FQGNSA. Deletions cut 1 base from V and 0 bases from J, with 9 bases between. The CDR3 covers 15 residues. In DNA, the CDR3 is TGTGCCAGCAGCTTAGATCTAGGGCTGAACACTGAAGCTTTCTTT. This encodes CASSLDLGLNTEAFF. Variable domain in full (rest from reference TRBV7-2 and TRBJ1-1): GAGVSQSPSNKVTEKGKDVELRCDPISGHTALYWYRQSLGQGLEFLIYFQGNSAPDKSGLPSDRFSAERTGGSVSTLTIQRTQQEDSAVYLCASSLDLGLNTEAFFGQGTRLTVV.

The rearrangement links TRBV7-9 to TRBJ1-6; D call uncertain. Deletions cut 1 base from V and 9 bases from J, with 10 bases between. The CDR3 spans 14 residues. Germline-derived CDR1 and CDR2 are SEHNR and FQNEAQ (reference sequence). CDR3 sequence: CASSLVSPASPLHF. The CDR3 nucleotides read TGTGCCAGCAGCTTAGTGTCACCGGCTTCACCCCTCCACTTT.